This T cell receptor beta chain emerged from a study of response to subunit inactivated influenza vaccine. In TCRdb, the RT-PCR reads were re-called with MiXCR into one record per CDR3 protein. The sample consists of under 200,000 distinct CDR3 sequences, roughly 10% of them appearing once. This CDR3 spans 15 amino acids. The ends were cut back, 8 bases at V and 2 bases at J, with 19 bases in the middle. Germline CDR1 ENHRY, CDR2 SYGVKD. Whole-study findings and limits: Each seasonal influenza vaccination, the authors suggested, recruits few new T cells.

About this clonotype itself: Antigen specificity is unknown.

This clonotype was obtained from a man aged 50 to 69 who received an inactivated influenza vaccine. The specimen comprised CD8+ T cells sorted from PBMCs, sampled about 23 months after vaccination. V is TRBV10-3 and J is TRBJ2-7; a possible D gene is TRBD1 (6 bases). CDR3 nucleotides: TGTGCCATCCGGGTCTTTCGGGACAACACCTACGAGCAGTACTTC. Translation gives CAIRVFRDNTYEQYF.